This T cell receptor (beta chain) was sequenced in a study of blood T cell repertoires in COVID-19. Overall study: The United States, Italy and Spain provided the acute and convalescent COVID-19 samples.

Per the germline V gene, CDR1 is SEHNR and CDR2 is FQNEAQ (reference sequence). This CDR3 has 19 residues. J lost 8 bases, V lost 1 base, and 22 bases had no gene match. In the authors' methods: Quantification of nucleated cells was approximated via reference gene primer amplification. The repertoire was sequenced with immunoSEQ multiplex PCR; TCRdb's copy has only in-frame clones and lacks some. The DNA gave D and trimming, while V, J and clone size come from that table. The table includes fewer than 200,000 clones, 80% to 90% detected once. This clone appeared once. The TCR sequence derives from a man aged 50-60 years with active or convalescent COVID-19. The chain is built from TRBV7-9 and TRBJ1-2; TRBD1 matches 7 bases. Sequenced: peripheral blood. CDR3 sequence reads: CASSLDAGTVVLGDEGYTF. Here the CDR3 DNA reads TGTGCCAGCAGCTTAGACGCAGGGACAGTTGTCCTAGGCGATGAGGGCTACACCTTC.